These 10 T cell receptor beta chains came from one sample sequenced in a study of pediatric ulcerative colitis. TCRdb keeps only in-frame clones here, not all; method: immunoSEQ multiplex PCR. In the table there are tens of thousands of clones, roughly 78% of which are singletons. Sample: blood. All receptors come from a boy between 10 and 17 years old with severe ulcerative colitis.

The V gene is TRBV6-1, the J gene TRBJ1-2; TRBD1 might be the D (5 bases). The CDR3 extends over 14 amino acids. CDR1 and CDR2 (germline): MNHNS, SASEGT. V was shortened by 2 bases and J by 6 bases, with 13 bases between the two germline ends. The CDR3 sequence is CASSEYSRGNGYTF. In nucleotides, the CDR3 is TGTGCCAGCAGTGAATATAGTAGGGGCAATGGCTACACCTTC.

The V gene is TRBV2, the J gene TRBJ2-7, with 15 bases aligning to TRBD2. J lost 4 bases, V lost 1 base, and 5 bases had no gene match. CDR3 size: 17 residues. Germline CDR1 reads SNHLY; CDR2 reads FYNNEI. The CDR3 DNA reads TGTGCCAGCAGTGAAGGGACTAGCGGGGGGGCGGAGTACGAGCAGTACTTC. This gives the protein CASSEGTSGGAEYEQYF.

The CDR3 sequence: CASSVGFGANEKLFF. CDR3 sequence (DNA): TGTGCCAGCAGCGTTGGATTCGGGGCTAATGAAAAACTGTTTTTT. The chain employs TRBV9 and TRBJ1-4; no reliable D call. The CDR3 is 15 amino acids. Germline CDR1 and CDR2: SGDLS and YYNGEE. V was trimmed by 2 bases and J by 3 bases, leaving 11 bases between them.

This clone showed up just once. The chain recombines TRBV6-6 with TRBJ1-3; D gene unclear. Looked up from germline, CDR1 is MNHNY and CDR2 is SVGAGI (reference sequence). CDR3 length: 16 amino acids. V shed 8 bases and J shed 0 bases, with 17 bases lying between them. The CDR3 loop reads CASGIGRTFSGNTIYF. CDR3 in DNA: TGTGCCAGCGGCATTGGCAGAACCTTCTCTGGAAACACCATATATTTT.

The count of this clone is one. This chain links TRBV5-6 with TRBJ1-1; D gene ambiguous. The V gene's germline CDR1 is SGHDT and CDR2 YYEEEE. The CDR3 loop spans 14 amino acids. V was trimmed by 2 bases and J by 3 bases, leaving 11 bases between them. The CDR3 nucleotides are TGTGCCAGCAGCTTACCCCGCCGGGACACTGAAGCTTTCTTT. Residues: CASSLPRRDTEAFF. Complete variable domain (other parts from reference TRBV5-6 and TRBJ1-1): DAGVTQSPTHLIKTRGQQVTLRCSPKSGHDTVSWYQQALGQGPQFIFQYYEEEERQRGNFPDRFSGHQFPNYSSELNVNALLLGDSALYLCASSLPRRDTEAFFGQGTRLTVV.

This clone was picked up a small number of times. In DNA form, the CDR3 reads TGCGCCAGCAGCTTGGGACAGGACACTGAAGCTTTCTTT. As protein: CASSLGQDTEAFF. V is TRBV5-1 and J is TRBJ1-1; D is perhaps TRBD1 (6 bases). V was trimmed by 0 bases and J by 3 bases, leaving 6 bases between them. This CDR3 contains 13 residues. Germline-derived CDR1 and CDR2 are SGHRS and YFSETQ.

This clone was seen a single time. The genes are TRBV6-6 and TRBJ2-7; D might be TRBD2 (6 bases). Trimming pared 6 bases from V and 1 base from J, leaving 16 bases between. This CDR3 region has 15 residues. CDR1 is MNHNY and CDR2 is SVGAGI in the germline V gene (reference sequence). CDR3 DNA sequence: TGTGCCAGCAGGCCCCCGGGACTCCCTTCCTACGAGCAGTACTTC. Translating it yields CASRPPGLPSYEQYF.

The chain has TRBV7-8 and TRBJ1-2, with unresolved D. CDR3 length equals 15 residues. Trimming pared 8 bases from V and 8 bases from J, leaving 24 bases between. CDR1 is SGHVS, CDR2 FQNEAQ, per germline. The CDR3: CASSLGRGLYPGYTF. CDR3 coding DNA: TGTGCCAGCTCGCTGGGAAGAGGGCTATATCCGGGCTACACCTTC.

V usage is TRBV20-1 and J usage is TRBJ1-1; 8 bases match TRBD1. CDR3 length: 11 amino acids. Germline V gives CDR1 DFQATT, CDR2 SNEGSKA (reference sequence). Trimming removed 5 bases from V and 8 bases from J; junction bases left unmatched: 4. This CDR3 reads CSAPRTGEAFF. CDR3 DNA: TGCAGTGCTCCTAGGACAGGGGAAGCTTTCTTT.

The chain uses TRBV6-6 and TRBJ2-3; D remains ambiguous. Germline CDR1 reads MNHNY; CDR2 reads SVGAGI (reference sequence). The length of the CDR3 is 13 residues. The V end lost 0 bases, the J end lost 6 bases, and 7 bases lay between the germline ends. CDR3 sequence: CASSYSQWDTQYF. CDR3 in DNA: TGTGCCAGCAGTTACTCGCAGTGGGATACGCAGTATTTT.